These T cell receptor beta chains were read from a single sample in a study of beta chain features in type 1 diabetes. Sequenced by immunoSEQ multiplex PCR; TCRdb stores in-frame clones only, minus some. The sample shows about half a million clones, about an eighth of them seen only once. Sequenced sample: naive CD4+ T cells from blood. These receptor sequences come from a woman between 18 and 29 years old in good health. CDR3s include the opening cysteine and the closing phenylalanine or tryptophan. The D gene is left open where the match is weak. For some rows the clone size is stated as once, few or many, or as a class when expanded; others skip it.

abundance: NA
j_gene: TRBJ2-1
d_gene: NA
v_gene: TRBV5-1
CDR3nt: TGCGCCAGCAGCTTGGAAGGACAAGGCGATGAGCAGTTCTTC
CDR3aa: CASSLEGQGDEQFF

abundance: few
j_gene: TRBJ1-2
d_gene: TRBD1
v_gene: TRBV10-3
CDR3nt: TGTGCCATCGGCGGACAGGGCCGGGATGGCTACACCTTC
CDR3aa: CAIGGQGRDGYTF

abundance: few
j_gene: TRBJ2-3
d_gene: TRBD2
v_gene: TRBV29-1
CDR3nt: TGCAGCGTTGGAGCGGGGACTAGCGGGAGATTGGCAGATACGCAGTATTTT
CDR3aa: CSVGAGTSGRLADTQYF

abundance: NA
j_gene: TRBJ2-7
d_gene: TRBD2
v_gene: TRBV6-5
CDR3nt: TGTGCCAGCAGTCGTGGACTAGCGGGGGAGCAGTACTTC
CDR3aa: CASSRGLAGEQYF

abundance: NA
j_gene: TRBJ2-1
d_gene: NA
v_gene: TRBV2
CDR3nt: TGTGCCAGCAGTGTCTTTAGTTCGGGACTTAATGAGCAGTTCTTC
CDR3aa: CASSVFSSGLNEQFF

abundance: once
j_gene: TRBJ2-1
d_gene: NA
v_gene: TRBV19
CDR3nt: TGTGCCAGTAGTAACCCAGGGTCCCTGAGTGAGCAGTTCTTC
CDR3aa: CASSNPGSLSEQFF

abundance: NA
j_gene: TRBJ2-3
d_gene: NA
v_gene: TRBV4-1
CDR3nt: TGCGCCAGCAGCCAAGGCTATGGCAGCATTTCCACAGATACGCAGTATTTT
CDR3aa: CASSQGYGSISTDTQYF

abundance: NA
j_gene: TRBJ2-5
d_gene: TRBD2
v_gene: TRBV12-5
CDR3nt: TGTGCTAGTGGTGCTCGACTAGCGGGGGCCCAAGAGACCCAGTACTTC
CDR3aa: CASGARLAGAQETQYF

abundance: NA
j_gene: TRBJ1-2
d_gene: NA
v_gene: TRBV19
CDR3nt: TGTGCCAGTAGCGACAGGAGCACTAACTATGGCTACACCTTC
CDR3aa: CASSDRSTNYGYTF

abundance: few
j_gene: TRBJ2-5
d_gene: TRBD1
v_gene: TRBV7-2
CDR3nt: TGTGCCAGCAGCCCTAGACAGGGGACAGAGACCCAGTACTTC
CDR3aa: CASSPRQGTETQYF

abundance: NA
j_gene: TRBJ2-4
d_gene: NA
v_gene: TRBV19
CDR3nt: TGTGCCAGTAGCCCCGAACGGTTTTCCAAAAACATTCAGTACTTC
CDR3aa: CASSPERFSKNIQYF

abundance: NA
j_gene: TRBJ2-7
d_gene: NA
v_gene: TRBV19
CDR3nt: TGTGCCAGTAGTATACAAACAGGCTACTACGAGCAGTACTTC
CDR3aa: CASSIQTGYYEQYF

abundance: few
j_gene: TRBJ2-5
d_gene: NA
v_gene: TRBV21-1
CDR3nt: TGTGCCAGCAATATCAGGGGTGCGGAGACCCAGTACTTC
CDR3aa: CASNIRGAETQYF

abundance: few
j_gene: TRBJ2-3
d_gene: NA
v_gene: TRBV7-2
CDR3nt: TGTGCCAGCAGCTTAGGAGGGGGTAGGCCTAGCACAGATACGCAGTATTTT
CDR3aa: CASSLGGGRPSTDTQYF

abundance: few
j_gene: TRBJ2-5
d_gene: NA
v_gene: TRBV9
CDR3nt: TGTGCCAGCAGCGTGGGCCCGATACAAGAGACCCAGTACTTC
CDR3aa: CASSVGPIQETQYF

abundance: NA
j_gene: TRBJ2-1
d_gene: NA
v_gene: TRBV10-3
CDR3nt: TGTGCCATCAACCAGGACAGTTACTCCTACAATGAGCAGTTCTTC
CDR3aa: CAINQDSYSYNEQFF

abundance: NA
j_gene: TRBJ2-7
d_gene: NA
v_gene: TRBV18
CDR3nt: TGTGCCAGCTCACCAGACCAGTTGGGCGAGCAGTACTTC
CDR3aa: CASSPDQLGEQYF

abundance: few
j_gene: TRBJ2-3
d_gene: NA
v_gene: TRBV4-2
CDR3nt: TGTGCCAGCAGCGCAAGCACAGATACGCAGTATTTT
CDR3aa: CASSASTDTQYF

abundance: NA
j_gene: TRBJ2-1
d_gene: TRBD1
v_gene: TRBV4-1
CDR3nt: TGCGCCAGCAGCCAACCTCAGGGGGATAGATACAATGAGCAGTTCTTC
CDR3aa: CASSQPQGDRYNEQFF

abundance: NA
j_gene: TRBJ1-2
d_gene: NA
v_gene: TRBV4-3
CDR3nt: TGCGCCAGCAGCCAAGATCTGCTCAGGGCTAACTATGGCTACACCTTC
CDR3aa: CASSQDLLRANYGYTF

abundance: NA
j_gene: TRBJ2-5
d_gene: NA
v_gene: TRBV18
CDR3nt: TGTGCCAGCTCTCCACAGGGGAGGGAGACCCAGTACTTC
CDR3aa: CASSPQGRETQYF

abundance: NA
j_gene: TRBJ2-2
d_gene: NA
v_gene: TRBV14
CDR3nt: TGTGCCAGCAGCCAAGTTCTATTCACCAACACCGGGGAGCTGTTTTTT
CDR3aa: CASSQVLFTNTGELFF

abundance: few
j_gene: TRBJ2-7
d_gene: NA
v_gene: TRBV9
CDR3nt: TGTGCCAGCAGCGTAGCTCCGCAGGGTGTGGACGAGCAGTACTTC
CDR3aa: CASSVAPQGVDEQYF

abundance: NA
j_gene: TRBJ1-1
d_gene: NA
v_gene: TRBV29-1
CDR3nt: TGCAGCGCCGAGGGGCAGTGGCGGAGGAACACTGAAGCTTTCTTT
CDR3aa: CSAEGQWRRNTEAFF

abundance: few
j_gene: TRBJ2-1
d_gene: TRBD2
v_gene: TRBV28
CDR3nt: TGTGCCAGCAGTTTCCAGCGGGGGGGACCCTCCTACAATGAGCAGTTCTTC
CDR3aa: CASSFQRGGPSYNEQFF

abundance: NA
j_gene: TRBJ1-5
d_gene: NA
v_gene: TRBV7-2
CDR3nt: TGTGCCAGCAGCGCTCGCGATGATCAGCCCCAGCATTTT
CDR3aa: CASSARDDQPQHF

abundance: few
j_gene: TRBJ2-1
d_gene: NA
v_gene: TRBV7-2
CDR3nt: TGTGCCAGCAGCTTGGGGGGAAACTCCTACAATGAGCAGTTCTTC
CDR3aa: CASSLGGNSYNEQFF

abundance: NA
j_gene: TRBJ1-2
d_gene: NA
v_gene: TRBV14
CDR3nt: TGTGCCAGCAGCCAAGATAGAGGGCGGGCGGCTGGCTACACCTTC
CDR3aa: CASSQDRGRAAGYTF

abundance: few
j_gene: TRBJ2-7
d_gene: NA
v_gene: TRBV7-2
CDR3nt: TGTGCCAGCAGCTTATACTCTCTCTACGAGCAGTACTTC
CDR3aa: CASSLYSLYEQYF

abundance: few
j_gene: TRBJ2-1
d_gene: NA
v_gene: TRBV7-9
CDR3nt: TGTGCCAGCAGCCCTCGCCTGAGCTCCTACAATGAGCAGTTCTTC
CDR3aa: CASSPRLSSYNEQFF

abundance: few
j_gene: TRBJ1-2
d_gene: NA
v_gene: TRBV19
CDR3nt: TGTGCCAGTAGTATAGGCGAGGGCTACACCTTC
CDR3aa: CASSIGEGYTF

abundance: few
j_gene: TRBJ2-5
d_gene: NA
v_gene: TRBV5-1
CDR3nt: TGCGCCAGCAGCTTGGCACAGGTCCAAGAGACCCAGTACTTC
CDR3aa: CASSLAQVQETQYF

abundance: NA
j_gene: TRBJ2-2
d_gene: NA
v_gene: TRBV29-1
CDR3nt: TGCAGCGTTGGACAGACCTCAAACACCGGGGAGCTGTTTTTT
CDR3aa: CSVGQTSNTGELFF

abundance: few
j_gene: TRBJ2-5
d_gene: NA
v_gene: TRBV11-2
CDR3nt: TGTGCCAGCAGCTTAGATCGAGAGACCCAGTACTTC
CDR3aa: CASSLDRETQYF

abundance: few
j_gene: TRBJ1-6
d_gene: NA
v_gene: TRBV2
CDR3nt: TGTGCCAGCAGTGGGTACAGGGAGACGGATTCACCCCTCCACTTT
CDR3aa: CASSGYRETDSPLHF

abundance: NA
j_gene: TRBJ2-1
d_gene: NA
v_gene: TRBV29-1
CDR3nt: TGCAGCGTTGCGACTTTAAGTTACAATGAGCAGTTCTTC
CDR3aa: CSVATLSYNEQFF

abundance: NA
j_gene: TRBJ2-1
d_gene: TRBD2
v_gene: TRBV7-9
CDR3nt: TGTGCCAGCAGCTTAGAGGTTCTAGCGGACAATGAGCAGTTCTTC
CDR3aa: CASSLEVLADNEQFF

abundance: NA
j_gene: TRBJ1-1
d_gene: NA
v_gene: TRBV25-1
CDR3nt: TGTGCCAGCAGTGATGGGTACACTGAAGCTTTCTTT
CDR3aa: CASSDGYTEAFF

abundance: few
j_gene: TRBJ1-6
d_gene: NA
v_gene: TRBV9
CDR3nt: TGTGCCAGCAGCCCCCGAGATGGCTCACCCCTCCACTTT
CDR3aa: CASSPRDGSPLHF

abundance: few
j_gene: TRBJ2-7
d_gene: NA
v_gene: TRBV23-1
CDR3nt: TGCGCCAGCCGCAAAAAGGTGGCGGGTCCCTGGGTCGACGAGCAGTACTTC
CDR3aa: CASRKKVAGPWVDEQYF

abundance: few
j_gene: TRBJ2-7
d_gene: TRBD1
v_gene: TRBV6-5
CDR3nt: TGTGCCAGCAGCCTAGGGACAGGCAACTACGAGCAGTACTTC
CDR3aa: CASSLGTGNYEQYF

abundance: NA
j_gene: TRBJ2-3
d_gene: NA
v_gene: TRBV5-4
CDR3nt: TGTGCCAGCAGCTCGGGATTCACAGATACGCAGTATTTT
CDR3aa: CASSSGFTDTQYF

abundance: few
j_gene: TRBJ2-5
d_gene: NA
v_gene: TRBV7-2
CDR3nt: TGTGCCAGCAGCTTAGACAGCCAAGAGACCCAGTACTTC
CDR3aa: CASSLDSQETQYF

abundance: few
j_gene: TRBJ1-2
d_gene: TRBD1
v_gene: TRBV10-3
CDR3nt: TGTGCCATCAGGACGGGACAGGGTGTGGGCTACACCTTC
CDR3aa: CAIRTGQGVGYTF

abundance: NA
j_gene: TRBJ2-3
d_gene: NA
v_gene: TRBV14
CDR3nt: TGTGCCAGCAGCCAAGCTGGGGCCCTCGCGTATTTT
CDR3aa: CASSQAGALAYF

abundance: NA
j_gene: TRBJ2-3
d_gene: NA
v_gene: TRBV15
CDR3nt: TGTGCCACCAGCAGCAGTCCCTGGTTCACAGATACGCAGTATTTT
CDR3aa: CATSSSPWFTDTQYF

abundance: few
j_gene: TRBJ2-3
d_gene: NA
v_gene: TRBV5-1
CDR3nt: TGCGCCAGCAGCTTCATTCCTGGGGCAGATACGCAGTATTTT
CDR3aa: CASSFIPGADTQYF

abundance: few
j_gene: TRBJ1-2
d_gene: NA
v_gene: TRBV20-1
CDR3nt: TGCAGTGCTAGCCGGACGGAGTACTACACCTTC
CDR3aa: CSASRTEYYTF

abundance: few
j_gene: TRBJ2-5
d_gene: TRBD1
v_gene: TRBV7-9
CDR3nt: TGTGCCAGCAGCCGAAAGCGGACAGGGGTAGAGACCCAGTACTTC
CDR3aa: CASSRKRTGVETQYF

abundance: NA
j_gene: TRBJ1-5
d_gene: TRBD1
v_gene: TRBV5-1
CDR3nt: TGCGCCAGCAGCTTGGGAGGGGGCGGGCAGCCCCAGCATTTT
CDR3aa: CASSLGGGGQPQHF

abundance: few
j_gene: TRBJ1-2
d_gene: NA
v_gene: TRBV4-2
CDR3nt: TGTGCCAGCAGCCACACCAAGTCGGTTATCAACTATGGCTACACCTTC
CDR3aa: CASSHTKSVINYGYTF

abundance: NA
j_gene: TRBJ1-2
d_gene: TRBD1
v_gene: TRBV27
CDR3nt: TGTGCCAGCAGTTTAGGACAGGGCAACTATGGCTACACCTTC
CDR3aa: CASSLGQGNYGYTF

abundance: NA
j_gene: TRBJ1-2
d_gene: TRBD1
v_gene: TRBV6-5
CDR3nt: TGTGCCAGCAGTTGGGGACAGGGGGTGACTAACTATGGCTACACCTTC
CDR3aa: CASSWGQGVTNYGYTF

abundance: NA
j_gene: TRBJ2-4
d_gene: TRBD1
v_gene: TRBV2
CDR3nt: TGTGCCAGCAGGGGACAGACGTTCAGAAACATTCAGTACTTC
CDR3aa: CASRGQTFRNIQYF

abundance: NA
j_gene: TRBJ2-7
d_gene: NA
v_gene: TRBV27
CDR3nt: TGTGCCAGCGGAGGAACAGGCCGTCGGGGGCAGTACTTC
CDR3aa: CASGGTGRRGQYF

abundance: few
j_gene: TRBJ2-2
d_gene: NA
v_gene: TRBV4-1
CDR3nt: TGCGCCAGCAGCCAAGGATTGAGGGGGATCGACACCGGGGAGCTGTTTTTT
CDR3aa: CASSQGLRGIDTGELFF

abundance: few
j_gene: TRBJ2-1
d_gene: NA
v_gene: TRBV7-6
CDR3nt: TGTGCCAGCAGCTCTCCCCGGGTGGCTAGCAATGAGCAGTTCTTC
CDR3aa: CASSSPRVASNEQFF

abundance: few
j_gene: TRBJ2-4
d_gene: NA
v_gene: TRBV5-1
CDR3nt: TGCGCCAGCAGCCCGGACATTATTTCCAACATTCAGTACTTC
CDR3aa: CASSPDIISNIQYF

abundance: few
j_gene: TRBJ1-2
d_gene: NA
v_gene: TRBV14
CDR3nt: TGTGCCAGCAGCCAAGATTGGGGGAACTATGGCTACACCTTC
CDR3aa: CASSQDWGNYGYTF